This T cell receptor (beta chain) was captured by sequencing in a study of T-cell memory formation after mild COVID-19. Overall study: TCR clusters showed largely donor specificity.

5'RACE primed from the constant segment yielded TCR alpha and TCR beta cDNA libraries bearing sample barcodes and UMIs. TCRdb re-analysed the 5' RACE reads in MiXCR, keeping a single row per CDR3 protein. Here the sample spans approximately 570,000 distinct CDR3 sequences, over 15% being singletons. CDR3 size: 14 residues. The V end was cut by 2 bases, the J end by 6 bases, with 16 bases between. CDR1 is GTSNPN, CDR2 SVGIG, per germline (reference sequence). This clonotype has more than one count but fewer than ten. Its antigen is unidentified. Study outcomes and limitations: A subset of responding clones appeared in pre-infection memory, suggesting cross-reactive memory joined. Second-wave clones reaching peak frequency on day 37 lacked confirmed SARS-CoV-2 specificity.

The genes are TRBV30 and TRBJ2-5; D might be TRBD2 (6 bases). Sequenced sample: PBMCs or a T cell subset sorted from them (not recorded which). The TCR sequence derives from an adult woman who had mild COVID-19 (a few samples of this study predate the infection). Cell type and time point are not known. The CDR3 region has the DNA TGTGCCTGGAGTAGAGGAGGGGATTTGAAGACCCAGTACTTC. Protein sequence: CAWSRGGDLKTQYF.